One and the same sample provided the 11 T cell receptor beta chains below, sequenced in a study of cytomegalovirus exposure and HLA in healthy donors. PCR primers comprised 60 Vbeta and 13 Jbeta primers. The protocol was immunoSEQ multiplex PCR, while the TCRdb copy is restricted to in-frame clones and leaves out a portion. The table for this sample gives roughly 100,000 clones. The sample taken for sequencing was PBMCs. The receptors derive from a man in his fifties or sixties in good health and CMV-seronegative.

The genes are TRBV19 and TRBJ1-5; the match to TRBD1 covers 11 bases. CDR1 is LNHDA and CDR2 is SQIVND in the germline V gene (reference sequence). The V and J ends lost 6 bases and 2 bases, in that order; junction bases with no gene match: 3. The CDR3 is made up of 15 amino acids. The CDR3 reads CASRDRGHGNQPQHF. CDR3 DNA: TGTGCCAGTAGGGACAGGGGGCATGGCAATCAGCCCCAGCATTTT.

The rearrangement joins TRBV5-6 to TRBJ1-6; a possible D gene is TRBD1 (6 bases). Trimming stripped 0 bases from V and 2 bases from J, with 12 bases between. Germline V gene data show CDR1 as SGHDT and CDR2 as YYEEEE. The CDR3 consists of 17 residues. The CDR3 loop reads CASSLGVGGPYNSPLHF. The CDR3 DNA reads as TGTGCCAGCAGCTTGGGAGTTGGGGGCCCCTATAATTCACCCCTCCACTTT.

The chain links TRBV5-1 to TRBJ1-2; the match to TRBD1 covers 11 bases. The CDR3 extends over 16 amino acids. V trimming: 4 bases; J trimming: 4 bases; junction bases outside the gene matches: 9. The V gene's germline CDR1 is SGHRS and CDR2 YFSETQ. As DNA, the CDR3 is TGCGCCAGCAGCGCCGGACAGGGGGCGCGAGGCTATGGCTACACCTTC. Translating gives CASSAGQGARGYGYTF.

The V gene is TRBV2, the J gene TRBJ1-1; possibly TRBD1 for D (6 bases). Looked up from germline, CDR1 is SNHLY and CDR2 is FYNNEI. V was pared by 7 bases and J by 4 bases, with 19 bases between. This CDR3 is 15 amino acids long. The CDR3 spells CASTRIQGWGTEAFF. In DNA form, the CDR3 reads TGTGCCAGCACTCGGATACAGGGATGGGGCACTGAAGCTTTCTTT.

The V call is TRBV15, the J call TRBJ2-1; D may be TRBD1 (6 bases). The V and J ends lost 6 bases and 5 bases respectively, with 11 bases between them. In germline, CDR1 is LNHNV, CDR2 YYDKDF (reference sequence). There are 13 residues in the CDR3. The CDR3 bases are TGTGCCACCAGGGGGGCTTCCGACAATGAGCAGTTCTTC. Translation: CATRGASDNEQFF.

V and J are TRBV4-3 and TRBJ2-3, with 11 bases matching TRBD2. Germline V gene sequence: CDR1 LGHNA, CDR2 YSLEER. The CDR3 length is 16 residues. The V gene end was trimmed by 4 bases and the J gene end by 6 bases; junction bases not matched to a gene: 9. The CDR3 loop is CASSPGTSGDLDTQYF. For the CDR3, the DNA is TGCGCCAGCAGCCCCGGGACTAGCGGAGACCTTGATACGCAGTATTTT.

This sequence joins TRBV5-1 and TRBJ1-1; D is uncertain. The CDR3 length is 14 residues. From germline, CDR1 is SGHRS and CDR2 YFSETQ. Trimming stripped 6 bases from V and 6 bases from J, with 18 bases between. As DNA, the CDR3 is TGCGCCAGCACTCCGATCGAGGGTTCTGCTGAAGCTTTCTTT. Its translation: CASTPIEGSAEAFF.

The chain carries TRBV7-2 and TRBJ1-2; 8 positions match TRBD1. Germline-derived CDR1 and CDR2 are SGHTA and FQGNSA. The CDR3 is 14 amino acids. The V segment lost 6 bases and the J segment 5 bases; nucleotides outside the gene matches: 8. The CDR3 protein is CASSKGQGWYGYTF. CDR3 nucleotide sequence: TGTGCCAGCAGTAAAGGACAGGGTTGGTATGGCTACACCTTC.

V is TRBV19 and J is TRBJ2-2, with D possibly being TRBD1 (6 bases). Per the germline V gene, CDR1 is LNHDA and CDR2 is SQIVND (reference sequence). Trimming left V 4 bases short and J 7 bases short, with 13 bases between. This CDR3 is 14 amino acids long. CDR3 nucleotides: TGTGCCAGTAGTAGGGCAGGGGTTAACGGGGAGCTGTTTTTT. Its protein product is CASSRAGVNGELFF. Full variable domain (remainder filled in from reference TRBV19 and TRBJ2-2): DGGITQSPKYLFRKEGQNVTLSCEQNLNHDAMYWYRQDPGQGLRLIYYSQIVNDFQKGDIAEGYSVSREKKESFPLTVTSAQKNPTAFYLCASSRAGVNGELFFGEGSRLTVL.

This rearrangement joins TRBV7-2 to TRBJ2-1, with 7 bases matching TRBD2. From germline, CDR1 is SGHTA and CDR2 FQGNSA. V was clipped by 4 bases and J by 2 bases; unmatched bases: 2. This CDR3 spans 14 amino acids. As DNA, the CDR3 is TGTGCCAGCAGCTCAGCGGGGCCCTACAATGAGCAGTTCTTC. Protein: CASSSAGPYNEQFF.

V is TRBV18 and J is TRBJ2-7; D not resolved. Germline loops: CDR1 KGHSH, CDR2 LQKENI. The CDR3 totals 14 residues. The ends were cut back, 5 bases at V and 0 bases at J, with 11 bases in the middle. This CDR3 reads CASSSSTSSYEQYF. The CDR3, as DNA: TGTGCCAGCTCATCTTCTACGAGCTCCTACGAGCAGTACTTC. Filled out from reference TRBV18 and TRBJ2-7, the complete variable domain reads NAGVMQNPRHLVRRRGQEARLRCSPMKGHSHVYWYRQLPEEGLKFMVYLQKENIIDESGMPKERFSAEFPKEGPSILRIQQVVRGDSAAYFCASSSSTSSYEQYFGPGTRLTVT.